Listed below are T cell receptor beta chains from one sample, sequenced in a study of cytomegalovirus exposure and HLA in healthy donors. Profiled with immunoSEQ multiplex PCR; TCRdb holds only in-frame clones, not every one. The sample holds about 170,000 clones, 82% seen once. What was sequenced was PBMCs. The receptor set was obtained from a girl aged 2 to 9 in good health and CMV-seropositive. The CDR3 runs from the conserved cysteine through the conserved F or W. Fields, in order: clone size, V gene, D gene, J gene, CDR3 DNA, CDR3 protein. The D gene is left open where the match is weak. Not every row has a clone size; where given, it reads once, few, many or a size class.

.	TRBV15	.	TRBJ2-7	TGTGCCACCAGCAGAGAGAGGAGGAGCTCCTACGAGCAGTACTTC	CATSRERRSSYEQYF
.	TRBV7-3	TRBD2	TRBJ2-3	TGTGCCAGCAGCTTACCTCGGGTCACGCGGGGGTTAGATACGCAGTATTTT	CASSLPRVTRGLDTQYF
once	TRBV30	.	TRBJ1-5	TGTGCCTGGAGTGTGAGTAGCAATCAGCCCCAGCATTTT	CAWSVSSNQPQHF
once	TRBV29-1	.	TRBJ2-7	TGCAGCGCCCACAGGGTAGGCTCCTACGAGCAGTACTTC	CSAHRVGSYEQYF
.	TRBV6-4	TRBD2	TRBJ2-3	TGTGCCAGCAGTGGTGAAGCGGGAGGGACCTTTAGCACAGATACGCAGTATTTT	CASSGEAGGTFSTDTQYF
.	TRBV4-1	.	TRBJ1-4	TGCGCCAGCAGCCAAGATGGAATGGGGGCAGCAACTAATGAAAAACTGTTTTTT	CASSQDGMGAATNEKLFF
.	TRBV2	.	TRBJ2-7	TGTGCCAGCGGAGGGCTACAGGGGACAACCTACGAGCAGTACTTC	CASGGLQGTTYEQYF
.	TRBV28	TRBD2	TRBJ2-2	TGTGCCAGTAGATTAGCGGGGAACACCGGGGAGCTGTTTTTT	CASRLAGNTGELFF
.	TRBV7-9	.	TRBJ2-3	TGTGCCAGCAGCTTAGCACTCGGCACAGATACGCAGTATTTT	CASSLALGTDTQYF
.	TRBV4-1	.	TRBJ2-7	TGCGCCAGCAGCCAAGGGCAGGCAACCTACGAGCAGTACTTC	CASSQGQATYEQYF
.	TRBV7-9	TRBD2	TRBJ2-3	TGTGCCAGCAGCTTACTGACTAGCGGGAGATATGCGGATACGCAGTATTTT	CASSLLTSGRYADTQYF
few	TRBV6-5	TRBD1	TRBJ2-7	TGTGCCAGCAGTTCCGGGACAGCCAGCAGCGAGCAGTACTTC	CASSSGTASSEQYF
.	TRBV30	TRBD2	TRBJ2-1	TGTGCCTACCGGGACTACCGATACACTGAGCAGTTCTTC	CAYRDYRYTEQFF
.	TRBV30	.	TRBJ1-2	TGTGCCTGGAGTACAGGCCGGGATGGCTACACCTTC	CAWSTGRDGYTF
.	TRBV5-1	.	TRBJ2-3	TGCGCCAGCAGCTTGTCGCTAGCGCTAGGGGCAGATACGCAGTATTTT	CASSLSLALGADTQYF
.	TRBV6-5	TRBD2	TRBJ2-2	TGTGCCAGCAGCTCCGGGACTACCAACACCGGGGAGCTGTTTTTT	CASSSGTTNTGELFF
.	TRBV28	TRBD2	TRBJ2-3	TGTGCCAGCATCCCCTTAGCGGGAGACACAGATACGCAGTATTTT	CASIPLAGDTDTQYF
.	TRBV2	.	TRBJ2-7	TGTGCCAGCAGTTTCCTAATCCCCCCCTACGAGCAGTACTTC	CASSFLIPPYEQYF
.	TRBV28	.	TRBJ1-2	TGTGCCAGCACGAGGTCGGCTAACTATGGCTACACCTTC	CASTRSANYGYTF
.	TRBV5-6	.	TRBJ2-5	TGTGCCAGCAGCTTGGCGGTTGAGACCCAGTACTTC	CASSLAVETQYF
.	TRBV6-5	TRBD1	TRBJ1-1	TGTGCCAGCAGTTACGGGGACAGATATATGAACACTGAAGCTTTCTTT	CASSYGDRYMNTEAFF
.	TRBV29-1	.	TRBJ2-1	TGCAGCGTGCGGTCCATGGGGAGTTTCTACAATGAGCAGTTCTTC	CSVRSMGSFYNEQFF
.	TRBV29-1	.	TRBJ1-1	TGCAGCACTATCCCCCGGCACCCTGAAGCTTTCTTT	CSTIPRHPEAFF
.	TRBV7-8	.	TRBJ1-5	TGTGCCAGCAGCTCCCAAGTAGCTTATCAGCCCCAGCATTTT	CASSSQVAYQPQHF
.	TRBV30	TRBD1	TRBJ1-5	TGTGCCTGGAGTACAGGGGGCAGACAGCCCCAGCATTTT	CAWSTGGRQPQHF
.	TRBV6-5	.	TRBJ1-3	TGTGCCAGCAGTTACTCAGGGGGCTCTGGAAACACCATATATTTT	CASSYSGGSGNTIYF
.	TRBV30	TRBD1	TRBJ2-5	TGTGCCATGGGACAGGGTCTGGAGACCCAGTACTTC	CAMGQGLETQYF
.	TRBV5-1	TRBD1	TRBJ2-7	TGCGCCAGCGGTGAGGGGGCCGTTTCCTACGAGCAGTACTTC	CASGEGAVSYEQYF
.	TRBV19	TRBD2	TRBJ2-5	TGTGCCAGTAGTCCCGGGGGACTAGCGGGGCCCCAAGAGACCCAGTACTTC	CASSPGGLAGPQETQYF
.	TRBV6-5	.	TRBJ2-1	TGTGCCAGCAGCCGGACCTGGACAAATGAGCAGTTCTTC	CASSRTWTNEQFF
.	TRBV29-1	.	TRBJ2-1	TGCAGCGTTGTTGGGCCAGGGCCTGAGCAGTTCTTC	CSVVGPGPEQFF
.	TRBV19	TRBD2	TRBJ2-1	TGTGCCAGTAGTCCCATAGCGGGAGGTTACAATGAGCAGTTCTTC	CASSPIAGGYNEQFF
once	TRBV6-1	TRBD2	TRBJ2-7	TGTGCCAGCAGTGGTTTAGCGGGAACCCTCCTCTCCTCGCGCTACGAGCAGTACTTC	CASSGLAGTLLSSRYEQYF
.	TRBV4-2	.	TRBJ2-1	TGTGCCAGCAGCCAAGATGACTTTGAGCAGTTCTTC	CASSQDDFEQFF
.	TRBV6-6	.	TRBJ1-5	TGTGCCAGCAGTTACCTAGGAGCCGATCAGCCCCAGCATTTT	CASSYLGADQPQHF
.	TRBV28	.	TRBJ2-7	TGTGCCAGCAGTTTACAGGGGTACGAGCAGTACTTC	CASSLQGYEQYF
.	TRBV5-1	TRBD1	TRBJ1-4	TGCGCCAGCGCCCGTCAAACTTGGGACAGGGGGCTACCAACTAATGAAAAACTGTTTTTT	CASARQTWDRGLPTNEKLFF
.	TRBV29-1	TRBD2	TRBJ2-7	TGCAGCGTTGAAAGGACTAGCGGGAGGTTCTCATACGAGCAGTACTTC	CSVERTSGRFSYEQYF
once	TRBV30	TRBD1	TRBJ1-1	TGTGCCTGGACGGGACAGCCGAACACTGAAGCTTTCTTT	CAWTGQPNTEAFF
.	TRBV9	TRBD1	TRBJ1-2	TGTGCCAGCAGCGGAGCTGTTGTAGGGACAGATCCCTATGGCTACACCTTC	CASSGAVVGTDPYGYTF
.	TRBV4-1	.	TRBJ2-2	TGCGCCAGCAGACACCTACTTAGCGGATTGAACACCGGGGAGCTGTTTTTT	CASRHLLSGLNTGELFF
.	TRBV30	.	TRBJ1-4	TGTGCCTGGAGTGCACAGGGCGGGAGGAAACTGTTTTTT	CAWSAQGGRKLFF
.	TRBV6-5	TRBD2	TRBJ2-7	TGTGCCAGCAGTACCGGACTAGCGGGAGAGCAGTACTTC	CASSTGLAGEQYF
.	TRBV29-1	.	TRBJ2-5	TGCAGCGTTGAAGAGGACTTCCAAGAGACCCAGTACTTC	CSVEEDFQETQYF
.	TRBV7-6	TRBD2	TRBJ2-1	TGTGCCAGCAGCTTAATACTAGCGGGGGGGGATGAGCAGTTCTTC	CASSLILAGGDEQFF
.	TRBV4-1	.	TRBJ2-5	TGCGCCAGCAGCCAAGGTCAGTCCCCGTTACAAGAGACCCAGTACTTC	CASSQGQSPLQETQYF